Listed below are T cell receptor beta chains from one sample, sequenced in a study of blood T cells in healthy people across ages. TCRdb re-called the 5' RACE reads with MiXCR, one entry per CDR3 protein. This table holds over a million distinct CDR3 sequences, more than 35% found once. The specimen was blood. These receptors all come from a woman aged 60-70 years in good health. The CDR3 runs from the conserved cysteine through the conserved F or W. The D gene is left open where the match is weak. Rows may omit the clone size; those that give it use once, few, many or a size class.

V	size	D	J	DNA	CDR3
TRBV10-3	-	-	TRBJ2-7	TGTGCCATCAGTGACCGGGACTCATCGTCCTACGAGCAGTACTTC	CAISDRDSSSYEQYF
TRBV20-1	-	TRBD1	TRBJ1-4	TGCAGTGCTAGAGAGGGGACAGGGGTATTGGAAAAACTGTTTTTT	CSAREGTGVLEKLFF
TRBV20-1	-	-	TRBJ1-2	TGCAGTGCTACCGCCCCGGGGGGATGGGATGGCTACACCTTC	CSATAPGGWDGYTF
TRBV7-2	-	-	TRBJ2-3	TGTGCCAGCGCTCTACAGGGGGGGAGCACAGATACGCAGTATTTT	CASALQGGSTDTQYF
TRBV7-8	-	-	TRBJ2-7	TGTGCCAGCAGACGGGACTCCCACTCCTACGAGCAGTACTTC	CASRRDSHSYEQYF
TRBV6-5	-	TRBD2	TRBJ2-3	TGTGCCAGCAGTTGGCTAGCGGACACAGATACGCAGTATTTT	CASSWLADTDTQYF
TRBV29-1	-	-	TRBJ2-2	TGCAGCGTTGAAGATCGGGGTACAGTCGGGGAGCTGTTTTTT	CSVEDRGTVGELFF
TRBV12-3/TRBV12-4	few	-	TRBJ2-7	TGTGCCAGCAGTTTGGTTCGGCAGAAAAGCTACGAGCAGTACTTC	CASSLVRQKSYEQYF
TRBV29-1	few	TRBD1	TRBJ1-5	TGCAGCGTGGGGACGACAGGGGGTAATCAGCCCCAGCATTTT	CSVGTTGGNQPQHF
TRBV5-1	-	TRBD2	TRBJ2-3	TGCGCCAGCAGCTTGGGACTAGCGGGGGACTATACGCAGTATTTT	CASSLGLAGDYTQYF
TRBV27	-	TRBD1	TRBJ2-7	TGTGCCAGCAGTGCGCCGGGACAGGGGTTCCACGAGCAGTACTTC	CASSAPGQGFHEQYF
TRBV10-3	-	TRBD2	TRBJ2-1	TGTGCCATCAGTGATTTAGCGGGAGGGTCACATGAGCAGTTCTTC	CAISDLAGGSHEQFF
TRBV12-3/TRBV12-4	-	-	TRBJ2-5	TGTGCCAGCACCCTTAGAGGCCGAAACCAAGAGACCCAGTACTTC	CASTLRGRNQETQYF
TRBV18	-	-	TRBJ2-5	TGTGCCAGCTCACCTAAGGACGGAGTCCAAGAGACCCAGTACTTC	CASSPKDGVQETQYF
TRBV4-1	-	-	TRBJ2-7	TGCGCCAGCAGCCGCAGGGAACTCAACGAGCAGTACTTC	CASSRRELNEQYF
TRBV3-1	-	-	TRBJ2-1	TGTGCCAGCAGCCAAGACTCACTTCCGAACAATGAGCAGTTCTTC	CASSQDSLPNNEQFF
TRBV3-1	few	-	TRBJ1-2	TGTGCCAGCAGCCATGCTTCATCGGGCTACACCTTC	CASSHASSGYTF
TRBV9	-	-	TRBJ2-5	TGTGCCAGCAGCGTAGGTGAGAGGGAGACCCAGTACTTC	CASSVGERETQYF
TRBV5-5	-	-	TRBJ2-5	TGTGCCAGCAGCTTTAATCCGGCGAAAGAGACCCAGTACTTC	CASSFNPAKETQYF
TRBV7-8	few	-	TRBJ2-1	TGTGCCAGCAGTTTGAGCGGGACACAAAATGAGCAGTTCTTC	CASSLSGTQNEQFF
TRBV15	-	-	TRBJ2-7	TGTGCCACCAGCAGAGAAGTCAACGAGCAGTACTTC	CATSREVNEQYF
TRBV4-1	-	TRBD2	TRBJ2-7	TGCGCCAGCAGCCGTGGGCGGGAGGGCCGATACGAGCAGTACTTC	CASSRGREGRYEQYF
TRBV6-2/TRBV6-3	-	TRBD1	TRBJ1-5	TGTGCCAGCAGTTATCCCGCAACAGGGGCGAGCAATCAGCCCCAGCATTTT	CASSYPATGASNQPQHF
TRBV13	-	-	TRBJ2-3	TGTGCCAGCAGTGATAATAACAGGGAGGTGGATACGCAGTATTTT	CASSDNNREVDTQYF
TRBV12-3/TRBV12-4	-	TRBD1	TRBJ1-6	TGTGCCAACAGTTTCGGGACAGGGAATTCACCCCTCCACTTT	CANSFGTGNSPLHF
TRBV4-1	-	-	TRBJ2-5	TGCGCCAGCAGCCAAGGGGTACCCTTGGGTAAAGAGACCCAGTACTTC	CASSQGVPLGKETQYF